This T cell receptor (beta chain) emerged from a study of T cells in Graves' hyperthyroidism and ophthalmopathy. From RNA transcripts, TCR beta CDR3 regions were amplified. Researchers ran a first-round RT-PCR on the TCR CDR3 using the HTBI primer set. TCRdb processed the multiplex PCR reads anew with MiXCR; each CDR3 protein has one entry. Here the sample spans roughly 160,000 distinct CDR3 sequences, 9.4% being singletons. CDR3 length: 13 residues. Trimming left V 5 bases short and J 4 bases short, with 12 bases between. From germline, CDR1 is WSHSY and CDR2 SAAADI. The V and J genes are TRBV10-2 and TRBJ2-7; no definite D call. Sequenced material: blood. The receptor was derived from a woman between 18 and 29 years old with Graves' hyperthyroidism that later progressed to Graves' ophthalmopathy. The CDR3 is CASSPANSYEQYF. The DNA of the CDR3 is TGCGCCAGCAGTCCCGCCAACAGTTACGAGCAGTACTTC.